This T cell receptor beta chain emerged from a study of blood T cells in healthy people across ages. Findings and limits, study-wide: Older individuals had lower TCR beta diversity per million T cells (the decline was roughly linear).

A second PCR, run for about 6 to 11 cycles, used a sample-barcoded 5' primer plus a J-beta primer mix. TCRdb redid the calling of the 5' RACE reads with MiXCR, one entry per CDR3 protein. The top ten hold under 35% of the sample, which has roughly 680,000 distinct CDR3 sequences, around 49% seen once. V was pared by 3 bases and J by 1 base, with 10 bases between. This CDR3 comprises 14 residues. Per germline, CDR1 MDHEN and CDR2 SYDVKM. Details on this clonotype: Its matching antigen is unknown.

The clonotype comes from a woman aged 55-70 years in good health. This chain connects TRBV28 to TRBJ2-7, with D possibly TRBD2 on 5 matching bases. Sample: blood. The CDR3 DNA reads as TGTGCCAGCAGTTTCGGGGAAAGGTCCTACGAGCAGTACTTC. Protein sequence: CASSFGERSYEQYF.